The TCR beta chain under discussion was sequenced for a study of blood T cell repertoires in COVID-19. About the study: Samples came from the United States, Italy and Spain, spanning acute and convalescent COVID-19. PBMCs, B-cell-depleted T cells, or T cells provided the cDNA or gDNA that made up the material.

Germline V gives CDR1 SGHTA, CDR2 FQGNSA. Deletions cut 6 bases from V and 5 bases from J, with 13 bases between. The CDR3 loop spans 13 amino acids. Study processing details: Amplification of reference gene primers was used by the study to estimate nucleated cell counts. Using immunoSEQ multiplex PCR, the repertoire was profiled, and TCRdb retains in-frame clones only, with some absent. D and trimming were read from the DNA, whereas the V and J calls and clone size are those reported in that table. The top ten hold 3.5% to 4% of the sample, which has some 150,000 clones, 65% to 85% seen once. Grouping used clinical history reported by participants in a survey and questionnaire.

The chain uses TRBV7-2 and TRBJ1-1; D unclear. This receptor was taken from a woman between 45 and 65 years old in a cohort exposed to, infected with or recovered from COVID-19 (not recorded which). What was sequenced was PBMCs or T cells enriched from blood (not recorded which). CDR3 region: CASRERLPTEAFF. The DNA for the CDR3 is TGTGCCAGCAGGGAGAGGCTCCCAACTGAAGCTTTCTTT.